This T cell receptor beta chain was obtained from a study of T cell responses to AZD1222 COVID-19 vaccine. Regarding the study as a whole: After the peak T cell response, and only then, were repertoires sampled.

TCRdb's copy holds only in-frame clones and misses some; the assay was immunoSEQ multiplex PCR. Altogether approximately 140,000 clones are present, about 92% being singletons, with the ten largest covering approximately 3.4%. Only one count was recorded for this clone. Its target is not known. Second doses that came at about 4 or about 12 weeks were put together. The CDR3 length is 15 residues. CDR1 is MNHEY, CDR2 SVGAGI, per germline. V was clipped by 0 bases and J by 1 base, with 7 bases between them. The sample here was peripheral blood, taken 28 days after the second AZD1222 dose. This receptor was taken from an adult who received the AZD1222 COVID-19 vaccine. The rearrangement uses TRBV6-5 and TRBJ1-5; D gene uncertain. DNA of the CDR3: TGTGCCAGCAGTTACTCGGCGGGGAGCAATCAGCCCCAGCATTTT. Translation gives CASSYSAGSNQPQHF.